Following are 19 T cell receptor beta chains from one sample sequenced in a study of blood T cell repertoires in COVID-19. Sequencing used immunoSEQ multiplex PCR; TCRdb keeps in-frame clones, though not all of them. The data hold some 240,000 clones, with about 90% observed a single time. Material: peripheral blood. All receptors derive from a woman aged 55-70 years with COVID-19, enrolled during active disease.

The CDR3 protein is CASSQTRDRGYNSPLHF. The CDR3 coding sequence is TGTGCCAGCAGTCAAACTCGGGACAGGGGGTATAATTCACCCCTCCACTTT. V is TRBV6-6 and J is TRBJ1-6; 11 bases agree with TRBD1. Germline V CDR1 and CDR2: MNHNY, SVGAGI (reference sequence). After removal of 5 bases from V and 4 bases from J, the junction contained 7 bases not matched to a gene. CDR3 length equals 17 residues.

Written as DNA, the CDR3 is TGTGCCAGCAGACGCACAGGGCCCCCCTACGAGCAGTACTTC. It specifies CASRRTGPPYEQYF. The rearrangement joins TRBV11-2 to TRBJ2-7; possibly TRBD1 for D (6 bases). V was clipped by 6 bases and J by 2 bases, with 14 bases between them. This CDR3 has 14 residues. Germline V gene data show CDR1 as SGHAT and CDR2 as FQNNGV.

The chain links TRBV4-2 to TRBJ1-3; unclear D gene. Germline assignment: CDR1 LGHNA and CDR2 YNFKEQ. The CDR3 runs 16 residues. The V end was cut by 0 bases, the J end by 1 base, with 10 bases between. CDR3 residues: CASSQEQQLSGNTIYF. CDR3 bases: TGTGCCAGCAGCCAAGAACAGCAGCTTTCTGGAAACACCATATATTTT.

The chain recombines TRBV7-9 with TRBJ2-1; D remains ambiguous. Germline loops: CDR1 SEHNR, CDR2 FQNEAQ (reference sequence). This CDR3 region has 13 residues. Trimming removed 1 base from V and 4 bases from J, with 5 bases in between. The DNA for the CDR3 is TGTGCCAGCAGCTTAGGTCAGTACAATGAGCAGTTCTTC. This translates into CASSLGQYNEQFF.

The V gene is TRBV19, the J gene TRBJ2-5, with D perhaps TRBD1 (6 bases). In germline, CDR1 is LNHDA, CDR2 SQIVND (reference sequence). Trimming pared 3 bases from V and 5 bases from J, leaving 19 bases between. This CDR3 contains 16 residues. The CDR3 DNA sequence: TGTGCCAGTAGTATCAACGCCGGGACAAACGGGGAGACCCAGTACTTC. This codes for CASSINAGTNGETQYF.

This chain uses TRBV7-2 with TRBJ1-5; D call uncertain. Germline lookup yields CDR1 SGHTA and CDR2 FQGNSA. The CDR3 contains 12 residues. V gave up 5 bases and J gave up 6 bases, with 8 bases separating them. This CDR3 is CASSPSGQPQHF. The CDR3, as DNA: TGTGCCAGCAGCCCTAGTGGTCAGCCCCAGCATTTT. The variable domain in full, with the rest retrieved from reference TRBV7-2 and TRBJ1-5, is GAGVSQSPSNKVTEKGKDVELRCDPISGHTALYWYRQSLGQGLEFLIYFQGNSAPDKSGLPSDRFSAERTGGSVSTLTIQRTQQEDSAVYLCASSPSGQPQHFGDGTRLSIL.

The gene calls are TRBV6-5 and TRBJ2-1; maybe TRBD1 (6 bases). CDR3 length: 14 residues. The germline gives CDR1 MNHEY, CDR2 SVGAGI. Trimming took 2 bases from V and 5 from J, leaving 10 bases between them. CDR3 region: CASSYGQPDNEQFF. The CDR3 DNA is TGTGCCAGCAGTTACGGACAGCCAGACAATGAGCAGTTCTTC.

This clone was counted a single time. The rearrangement links TRBV6-5 to TRBJ1-2; D may be TRBD1 (5 bases). The CDR3 consists of 15 residues. Per the germline V gene, CDR1 is MNHEY and CDR2 is SVGAGI. Trimming removed 2 bases at V and 4 bases at J, with 14 bases between. CDR3 sequence reads: CASSYRGGLGYGYTF. CDR3 sequence (DNA): TGTGCCAGCAGTTACCGGGGGGGTCTAGGCTATGGCTACACCTTC.

The chain is built from TRBV6-2 or TRBV6-3 and TRBJ1-1; 7 nucleotides align to TRBD1. The V gene end was trimmed by 5 bases and the J gene end by 0 bases; junction bases not matched to a gene: 12. Looked up from germline, CDR1 is MNHEY and CDR2 is SVGEGT. The CDR3 consists of 17 residues. CDR3 residues: CASSPPAGGTMNTEAFF. In DNA form, the CDR3 reads TGTGCCAGCAGTCCCCCCGCAGGGGGTACAATGAACACTGAAGCTTTCTTT.

This clone occurred once. The chain is built from TRBV3-1 (or the pseudogene TRBV3-2) and TRBJ2-7; a weak D match, TRBD1 (6 bases). The CDR3 consists of 16 residues. Germline V gene sequence: CDR1 LGHDT, CDR2 YNNKEL (reference sequence). Between the trimmed V and J ends, which lost 5 bases and 6 bases, there was a span of 23 bases. The CDR3 DNA sequence: TGTGCCAGCAGCGCGACCCCTCGACAGGCCCGGGCCGAGCAGTACTTC. Protein product: CASSATPRQARAEQYF.

J is TRBJ2-7 and V is TRBV13; 12 bases align to TRBD2. CDR3 length: 14 residues. Germline lookup yields CDR1 PRHDT and CDR2 FYEKMQ (reference sequence). Losses at the gene ends were 4 bases for V and 5 bases for J; bases not matched to a gene: 3. CDR3 in DNA: TGTGCCAGCAGCTACACTAGCGGGAGGAACGAGCAGTACTTC. Translated: CASSYTSGRNEQYF.

The genes are TRBV5-6 and TRBJ2-1, with D possibly TRBD2 on 5 matching bases. Trimming shortened V by 3 bases and J by 15 bases, and 16 bases separated the two germline ends. The CDR3 loop spans 12 amino acids. Germline loops: CDR1 SGHDT, CDR2 YYEEEE. DNA of the CDR3: TGTGCCAGCAGCTGGTGGGGATCTGCGGGGTTCTTC. Translated, it gives CASSWWGSAGFF.

The chain employs TRBV18 and TRBJ1-6; tentative D call: TRBD1 (5 bases). Deletions cut 3 bases from V and 9 bases from J, with 18 bases between. The CDR3 runs 16 residues. Germline CDR1 reads KGHSH; CDR2 reads LQKENI. The CDR3 coding sequence is TGTGCCAGCTCACCCGATAGCAGGGTAAAAGGTTCACCCCTCCACTTT. It encodes CASSPDSRVKGSPLHF.

This chain joins TRBV9 and TRBJ2-6, with D maybe TRBD2 (6 bases). Germline CDR1 reads SGDLS; CDR2 reads YYNGEE. Between the trimmed V and J ends, which lost 3 bases and 2 bases, there was a span of 12 bases. The CDR3 runs to 16 residues. The DNA of the CDR3 is TGTGCCAGCAGCGCCGGGGGAACGCCTGGGGCCAACGTCCTGACTTTC. Translated: CASSAGGTPGANVLTF.

This clone came up once. The chain couples TRBV6-2 or TRBV6-3 to TRBJ1-5; D call uncertain. Trimming pared 5 bases from V and 2 bases from J, leaving 16 bases between. Germline CDR1 is MNHEY and CDR2 is SVGEGT. The CDR3 length is 16 residues. The CDR3 loop reads CASSPGFFRGNQPQHF. DNA for the CDR3: TGTGCCAGCAGTCCCGGCTTTTTTCGGGGCAATCAGCCCCAGCATTTT.

This clone was recorded once. V and J are TRBV10-2 and TRBJ2-3; 12 positions agree with TRBD2. The CDR3 totals 16 residues. Trimming cost V 4 bases and J 10 bases; bases outside gene matches: 12. Germline CDR1 WSHSY, CDR2 SAAADI. The DNA for the CDR3 is TGCGCCAGCAGTGTCGCGCTAGCGGGGGGGCCGGTCGCGCAGTATTTT. This codes for CASSVALAGGPVAQYF.

The chain is built from TRBV3-1 (or the pseudogene TRBV3-2) and TRBJ1-1; D ambiguous. The V and J ends lost 3 bases and 2 bases respectively, with 7 bases between them. Germline CDR1 LGHDT, CDR2 YNNKEL (reference sequence). This CDR3 contains 13 residues. CDR3 sequence: CASSQTPNTEAFF. Written as DNA, the CDR3 is TGTGCCAGCAGCCAGACACCTAACACTGAAGCTTTCTTT.

The chain recombines TRBV4-1 with TRBJ2-5, with D perhaps TRBD1 (5 bases). Trimming cost V 1 base and J 2 bases, with 11 bases left between them. There are 15 residues in the CDR3. CDR1 is MGHRA and CDR2 is YSYEKL in the germline V gene. CDR3 nucleotides: TGCGCCAGCAGCCAAGTCTGGGGCTCGCAAGAGACCCAGTACTTC. Translating it yields CASSQVWGSQETQYF.

This chain links TRBV6-2 or TRBV6-3 with TRBJ2-1, with 9 bases matching TRBD2. CDR1 is MNHEY, CDR2 SVGEGT, per germline. V shed 5 bases and J 5 bases; nucleotides not matched to a gene: 4. The CDR3 runs to 14 residues. CDR3 sequence reads: CASSNQRGDNEQFF. CDR3 nucleotides: TGTGCCAGCAGTAATCAGCGGGGGGACAATGAGCAGTTCTTC.